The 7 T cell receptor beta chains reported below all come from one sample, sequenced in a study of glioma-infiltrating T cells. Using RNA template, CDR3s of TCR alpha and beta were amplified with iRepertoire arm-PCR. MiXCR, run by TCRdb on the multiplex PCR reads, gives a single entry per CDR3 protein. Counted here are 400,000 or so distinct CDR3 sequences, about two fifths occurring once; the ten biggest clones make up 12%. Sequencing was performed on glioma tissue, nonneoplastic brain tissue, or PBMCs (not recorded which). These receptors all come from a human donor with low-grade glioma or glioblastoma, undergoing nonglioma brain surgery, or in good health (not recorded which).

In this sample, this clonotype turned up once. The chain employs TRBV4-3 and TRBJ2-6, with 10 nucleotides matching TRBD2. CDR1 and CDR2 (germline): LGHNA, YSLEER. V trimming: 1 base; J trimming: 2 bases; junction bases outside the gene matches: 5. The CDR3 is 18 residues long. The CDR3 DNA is TGCGCCAGCAGCCAAGGGTTAGCGGGAGGTACTGGGGCCAACGTCCTGACTTTC. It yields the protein CASSQGLAGGTGANVLTF.

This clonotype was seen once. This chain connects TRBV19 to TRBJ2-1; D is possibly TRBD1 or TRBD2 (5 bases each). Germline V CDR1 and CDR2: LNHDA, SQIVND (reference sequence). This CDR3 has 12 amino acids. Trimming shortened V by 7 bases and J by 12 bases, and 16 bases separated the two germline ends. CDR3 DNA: TGTGCCAGTAACTCACTAGTTGGGGGGCAGTTCTTC. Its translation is CASNSLVGGQFF.

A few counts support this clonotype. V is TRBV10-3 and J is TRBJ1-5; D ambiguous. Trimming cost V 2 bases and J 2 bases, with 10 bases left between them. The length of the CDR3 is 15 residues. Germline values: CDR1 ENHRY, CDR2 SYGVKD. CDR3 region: CAISEAGQGNQPQHF. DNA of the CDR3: TGTGCCATCAGTGAGGCGGGCCAGGGCAATCAGCCCCAGCATTTT.

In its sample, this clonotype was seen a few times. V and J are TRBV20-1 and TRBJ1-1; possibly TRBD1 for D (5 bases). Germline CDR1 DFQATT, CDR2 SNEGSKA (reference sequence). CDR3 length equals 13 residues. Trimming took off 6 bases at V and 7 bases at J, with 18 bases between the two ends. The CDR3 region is CSAPTQGNFEAFF. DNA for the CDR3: TGCAGTGCCCCTACGCAGGGAAACTTTGAAGCTTTCTTT.

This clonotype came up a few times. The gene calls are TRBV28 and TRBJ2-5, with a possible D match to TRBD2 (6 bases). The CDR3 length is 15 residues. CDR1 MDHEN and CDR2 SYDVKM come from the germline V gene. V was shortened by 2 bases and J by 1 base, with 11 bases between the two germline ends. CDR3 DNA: TGTGCCAGCAGTTTACTCGGGGGAGGCCAAGAGACCCAGTACTTC. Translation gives CASSLLGGGQETQYF. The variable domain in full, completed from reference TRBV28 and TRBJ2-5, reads DVKVTQSSRYLVKRTGEKVFLECVQDMDHENMFWYRQDPGLGLRLIYFSYDVKMKEKGDIPEGYSVSREKKERFSLILESASTNQTSMYLCASSLLGGGQETQYFGPGTRLLVL.

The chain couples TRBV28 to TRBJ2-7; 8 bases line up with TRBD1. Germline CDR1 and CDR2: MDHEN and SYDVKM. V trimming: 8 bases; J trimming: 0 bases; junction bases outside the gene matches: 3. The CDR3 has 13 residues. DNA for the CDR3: TGTGCCAGCCTACAGGGGGTCTCCTACGAGCAGTACTTC. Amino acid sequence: CASLQGVSYEQYF. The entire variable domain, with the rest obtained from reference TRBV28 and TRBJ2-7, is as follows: DVKVTQSSRYLVKRTGEKVFLECVQDMDHENMFWYRQDPGLGLRLIYFSYDVKMKEKGDIPEGYSVSREKKERFSLILESASTNQTSMYLCASLQGVSYEQYFGPGTRLTVT.

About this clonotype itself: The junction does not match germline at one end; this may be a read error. The DNA of the CDR3 is TGCGCCAGCAGCTTCGCACAGGGCTACGAACAGTACTTC. It specifies CASSFAQGYEQYF. The J gene is TRBJ2-7, the V gene TRBV5-1; D might be TRBD1 (6 bases). There are 13 residues in the CDR3. Germline values: CDR1 SGHRS, CDR2 YFSETQ.